Each of the 20 T cell receptor beta chains below was sequenced from the same sample in a study of T cell repertoires in cytomegalovirus infection. TCRdb re-called the reads with MiXCR, one entry per CDR3 protein. The sample has under 150,000 distinct CDR3 sequences, about 10% seen once. Sequenced sample: PBMCs. The receptor source for this set is a human donor in good health (CMV status not recorded). Some clones in this sample may be carry-over from other donors' samples.

This clonotype was counted many times. The rearrangement links TRBV7-2 to TRBJ1-2; the D gene is possibly TRBD1 (6 bases). V gave up 0 bases and J gave up 7 bases, with 18 bases separating them. This CDR3 is 16 amino acids long. Germline CDR1 and CDR2: SGHTA and FQGNSA. CDR3 sequence reads: CASSLANPTQGTGYTF. CDR3 coding DNA: TGTGCCAGCAGCTTAGCGAATCCAACACAGGGTACTGGCTACACCTTC.

This clonotype was observed many times. This chain connects TRBV6-6 to TRBJ2-5; weak D call: TRBD2 (7 bases). V lost 6 bases and J 1 base, leaving 12 bases between the germline ends. In germline, CDR1 is MNHNY, CDR2 SVGAGI (reference sequence). This CDR3 spans 14 amino acids. Here the CDR3 reads CASSVGGPQETQYF. The CDR3 DNA reads as TGTGCCAGCAGCGTGGGGGGGCCCCAAGAGACCCAGTACTTC.

This clonotype was recorded many times. The V gene is TRBV20-1, the J gene TRBJ2-1; D call uncertain. The CDR3 has 13 residues. Trimming pared 6 bases from V and 1 base from J, leaving 10 bases between. The germline gives CDR1 DFQATT, CDR2 SNEGSKA (reference sequence). CDR3 protein: CSAPGNSYNEQFF. The CDR3 bases are TGCAGTGCCCCAGGAAATTCCTACAATGAGCAGTTCTTC.

This clonotype was recorded many times. The chain employs TRBV6-1 and TRBJ2-3; 10 bases agree with TRBD2. The V gene end was trimmed by 7 bases and the J gene end by 4 bases; junction bases not matched to a gene: 20. Germline CDR1 is MNHNS and CDR2 is SASEGT. CDR3 length: 19 amino acids. The CDR3 region has the DNA TGTGCCAGCACCTCCGTAGCGGGGGGCAGGAGGGTGCGGGCAGATACGCAGTATTTT. It encodes CASTSVAGGRRVRADTQYF.

V gene TRBV2 combines with J gene TRBJ1-6, with 8 nucleotides matching TRBD1. V lost 7 bases, J lost 8 bases, and 7 bases stayed unmatched. Germline CDR1 and CDR2: SNHLY and FYNNEI. The CDR3 is made up of 14 amino acids. The CDR3 sequence is CASTRTGIDSPLHF. CDR3 nucleotides: TGTGCCAGCACCCGGACAGGGATAGATTCACCCCTCCACTTT.

The chain is built from TRBV4-2 and TRBJ2-3; 10 bases match TRBD2. The CDR3 is made up of 16 amino acids. V was clipped by 0 bases and J by 1 base; unmatched bases: 1. Per the germline V gene, CDR1 is LGHNA and CDR2 is YNFKEQ. This CDR3 is CASSQDLAGGTDTQYF. CDR3 in DNA: TGTGCCAGCAGCCAAGACCTAGCGGGGGGCACAGATACGCAGTATTTT.

There are many counts of this clonotype. The V gene is TRBV2, the J gene TRBJ1-5; the D gene is possibly TRBD1 (5 bases). This CDR3 has 16 residues. V lost 0 bases, J lost 2 bases, and 11 bases lay in between. CDR1 and CDR2 (germline): SNHLY, FYNNEI. CDR3 nucleotides: TGTGCCAGCAGTGAAGCGGGGGGACGGGGCAATCAGCCCCAGCATTTT. Residues: CASSEAGGRGNQPQHF.

As concerns this clonotype: Since a much larger clone is just one base distant, this may be a read error. The chain employs TRBV28 and TRBJ2-5; D unclear. V shed 6 bases and J shed 9 bases, with 20 bases lying between them. Germline V gene sequence: CDR1 MDHEN, CDR2 SYDVKM. CDR3 length equals 14 residues. The CDR3 protein is CASRQNSNKGSQYF. The CDR3 coding sequence is TGTGCCAGCAGGCAAAACTCGAACAAGGGATCCCAGTACTTC.

This clonotype was counted many times. The DNA of the CDR3 is TGTGCCAGCAGTCCTCGGACTCGTCTTTACGAGCAGTACTTC. The encoded protein is CASSPRTRLYEQYF. V usage is TRBV12-3 or TRBV12-4 and J usage is TRBJ2-7, with D possibly being TRBD2 (5 bases). The V gene lost 5 bases and the J gene lost 4 bases, with 15 bases spanning the gap. This CDR3 has 14 amino acids.

At least ten counts were recorded for this clonotype. The rearrangement joins TRBV6-6 to TRBJ2-7; 7 nucleotides line up with TRBD1. V shed 6 bases, J shed 0 bases, and the junction held 5 bases outside the gene matches. Germline V gene data show CDR1 as MNHNY and CDR2 as SVGAGI (reference sequence). This CDR3 contains 14 residues. CDR3 bases: TGTGCCAGCAGGGACGGGACAGTCTCCTACGAGCAGTACTTC. Translation: CASRDGTVSYEQYF.

This clonotype has just a few counts. The J gene is TRBJ2-3, the V gene TRBV3-1, with 11 bases lining up with TRBD2. The junction had 8 bases not matched to a gene; V was cut back by 6 bases and J by 0 bases. This CDR3 is 17 amino acids long. Looked up from germline, CDR1 is LGHDT and CDR2 is YNNKEL (reference sequence). The CDR3 DNA reads TGTGCCAGCAGATCTAGCGGGGGGCCATCTAGCACAGATACGCAGTATTTT. This encodes CASRSSGGPSSTDTQYF.

This clonotype was seen repeatedly, ten times or more. The V and J genes are TRBV12-3 or TRBV12-4 and TRBJ2-6, with unresolved D. The CDR3 covers 13 residues. V dropped 6 bases and J dropped 4 bases, with 7 bases sitting between them. The CDR3 spells CASRNTGANVLTF. The CDR3 nucleotides are TGTGCCAGCAGAAATACCGGGGCCAACGTCCTGACTTTC.

This clonotype was observed many times. The J gene is TRBJ2-7, the V gene TRBV7-9; 8 bases align to TRBD1. From germline, CDR1 is SEHNR and CDR2 FQNEAQ (reference sequence). This CDR3 is 13 amino acids long. Unmatched junction bases numbered 4, after V lost 3 bases and J lost 6 bases. The CDR3 protein is CASSFGTGGEQYF. CDR3 bases: TGTGCCAGCAGCTTCGGGACAGGTGGCGAGCAGTACTTC.

At least ten counts were recorded for this clonotype. The chain recombines TRBV12-3 or TRBV12-4 with TRBJ2-4, with D perhaps assigned TRBD1 or TRBD2 (5 bases each). Trimming removed 3 bases at V and 0 bases at J, with 12 bases between. The CDR3 covers 16 residues. The CDR3 bases are TGTGCCAGCAGTTTTTCGGGGCCAATAGCCAAAAACATTCAGTACTTC. Its translation is CASSFSGPIAKNIQYF.

CDR3 nucleotide sequence: TGCAGTGCTAGGGCCGGGACAGGTTACCAAGAGACCCAGTACTTC. Translated, it gives CSARAGTGYQETQYF. The chain employs TRBV20-1 and TRBJ2-5, with 8 bases aligning to TRBD1. The V gene end was trimmed by 3 bases and the J gene end by 0 bases; junction bases not matched to a gene: 6. The CDR3 has 15 amino acids. Germline V gives CDR1 DFQATT, CDR2 SNEGSKA (reference sequence).

This clonotype was detected many times. This chain connects TRBV7-8 to TRBJ1-3; TRBD1 might be the D (6 bases). Germline-derived CDR1 and CDR2 are SGHVS and FQNEAQ. The length of the CDR3 is 15 residues. Trimming stripped 5 bases from V and 4 bases from J, with 15 bases between. CDR3 nucleotide sequence: TGTGCCAGCAGCCAAGAAACAGGGTTAGGAAACACCATATATTTT. Translating gives CASSQETGLGNTIYF.

There are many counts of this clonotype. This chain's CDR3 is CASSGTLGNTIYF. The CDR3 region has the DNA TGTGCCAGCAGCGGAACCCTAGGAAACACCATATATTTT. This chain joins TRBV7-2 and TRBJ1-3; D is ambiguous. There are 13 residues in the CDR3. Trimming shortened V by 5 bases and J by 4 bases, and 9 bases separated the two germline ends. The V gene's germline CDR1 is SGHTA and CDR2 FQGNSA.

This clonotype has at least ten counts. V gene TRBV7-2 combines with J gene TRBJ2-2; maybe TRBD1 (6 bases). The germline gives CDR1 SGHTA, CDR2 FQGNSA. The CDR3 extends over 16 amino acids. The ends were cut back, 3 bases at V and 0 bases at J, with 11 bases in the middle. The CDR3 bases are TGTGCCAGCAGCTTGCCAGGGGATCCGAACACCGGGGAGCTGTTTTTT. It encodes CASSLPGDPNTGELFF.

This clonotype occurred a few times. The chain employs TRBV29-1 and TRBJ2-1; 9 nucleotides align to TRBD2. Germline-derived CDR1 and CDR2 are SQVTM and ANQGSEA. V lost 1 base, J lost 8 bases, and 9 bases stayed unmatched. The CDR3 covers 15 residues. The CDR3 nucleotides are TGCAGCGTTGAAGCCGGGCGGGGGGGCCGAGATGAGCAGTTCTTC. The encoded protein is CSVEAGRGGRDEQFF.

Of note for this clonotype: A clone one base away is much larger, so this may be a read error. V usage is TRBV2 and J usage is TRBJ1-5, with D perhaps TRBD1 (6 bases). Germline V CDR1 and CDR2: SNHLY, FYNNEI. CDR3 length: 15 residues. Here the CDR3 DNA reads TGTGTCAGCAGCTACAGGGCTTATAGCAATCAGCCCCAGCATTTT. Translated: CVSSYRAYSNQPQHF.